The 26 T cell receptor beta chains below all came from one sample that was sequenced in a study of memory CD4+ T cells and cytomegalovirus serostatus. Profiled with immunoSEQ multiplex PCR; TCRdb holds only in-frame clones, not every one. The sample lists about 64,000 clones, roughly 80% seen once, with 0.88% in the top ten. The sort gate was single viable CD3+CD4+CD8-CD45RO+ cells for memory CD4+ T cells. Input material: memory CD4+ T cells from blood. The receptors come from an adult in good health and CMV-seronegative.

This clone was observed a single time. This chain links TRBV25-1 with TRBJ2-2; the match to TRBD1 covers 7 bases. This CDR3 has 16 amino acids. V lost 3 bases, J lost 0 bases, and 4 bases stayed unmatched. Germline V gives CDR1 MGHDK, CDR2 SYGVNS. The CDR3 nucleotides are TGTGCCAGCAGTGACGCCGGGACAGCGAACACCGGGGAGCTGTTTTTT. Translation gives CASSDAGTANTGELFF.

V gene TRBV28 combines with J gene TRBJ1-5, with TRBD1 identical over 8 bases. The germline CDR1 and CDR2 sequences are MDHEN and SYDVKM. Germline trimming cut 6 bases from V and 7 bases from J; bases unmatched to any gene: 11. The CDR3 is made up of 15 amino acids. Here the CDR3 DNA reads TGTGCCAGCAGCCCTCGGACAGGGAATTTGCAGCCCCAGCATTTT. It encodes CASSPRTGNLQPQHF.

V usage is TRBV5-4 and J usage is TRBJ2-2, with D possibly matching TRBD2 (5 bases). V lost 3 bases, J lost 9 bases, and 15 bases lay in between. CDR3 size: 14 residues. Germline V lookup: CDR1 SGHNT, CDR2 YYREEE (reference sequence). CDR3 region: CASSSDLQDRELFF. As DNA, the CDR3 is TGTGCCAGCAGCTCGGACTTACAAGACCGGGAGCTGTTTTTT.

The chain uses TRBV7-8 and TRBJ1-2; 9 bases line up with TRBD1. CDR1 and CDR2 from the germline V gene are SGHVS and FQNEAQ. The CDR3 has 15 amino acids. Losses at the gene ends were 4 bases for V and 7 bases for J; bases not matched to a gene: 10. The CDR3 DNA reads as TGTGCCAGCAGCTCTCACAGGGGGCGACTCTCTGGCTACACCTTC. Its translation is CASSSHRGRLSGYTF.

CDR3 sequence reads: CASSYPGVGNEQFF. As DNA, the CDR3 is TGTGCCAGCAGTTACCCTGGAGTGGGGAATGAGCAGTTCTTC. This chain joins TRBV6-6 and TRBJ2-1; D is unresolved. The CDR3 has 14 amino acids. V was cut by 2 bases and J by 7 bases, with 12 bases left in between. Germline CDR1 is MNHNY and CDR2 is SVGAGI (reference sequence).

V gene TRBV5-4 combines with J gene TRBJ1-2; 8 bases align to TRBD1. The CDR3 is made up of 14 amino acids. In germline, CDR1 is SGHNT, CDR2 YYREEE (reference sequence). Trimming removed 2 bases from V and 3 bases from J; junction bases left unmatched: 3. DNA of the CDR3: TGTGCCAGCAGCTTTACAGGGGGTGACTATGGCTACACCTTC. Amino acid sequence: CASSFTGGDYGYTF.

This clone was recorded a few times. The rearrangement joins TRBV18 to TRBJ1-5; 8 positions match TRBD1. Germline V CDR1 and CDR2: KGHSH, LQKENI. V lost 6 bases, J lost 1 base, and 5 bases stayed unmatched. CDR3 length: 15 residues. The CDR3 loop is CASSNQGASNQPQHF. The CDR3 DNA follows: TGTGCCAGCTCCAACCAGGGGGCAAGCAATCAGCCCCAGCATTTT.

CDR3 in DNA: TGTGCCAGCAGTGAATCAGGGAACAATCAGCCCCAGCATTTT. Residues: CASSESGNNQPQHF. J is TRBJ1-5 and V is TRBV6-1, with D tentatively TRBD1 (5 bases). The length of the CDR3 is 14 residues. Trimming cost V 2 bases and J 3 bases, with 8 bases left between them. The germline V gene has CDR1 MNHNS and CDR2 SASEGT.

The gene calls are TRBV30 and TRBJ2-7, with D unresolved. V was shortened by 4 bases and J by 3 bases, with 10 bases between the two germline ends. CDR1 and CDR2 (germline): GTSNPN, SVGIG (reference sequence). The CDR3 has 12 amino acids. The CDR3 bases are TGTGCCTGGAAAGGAGATGGCTACGAGCAGTACTTC. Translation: CAWKGDGYEQYF.

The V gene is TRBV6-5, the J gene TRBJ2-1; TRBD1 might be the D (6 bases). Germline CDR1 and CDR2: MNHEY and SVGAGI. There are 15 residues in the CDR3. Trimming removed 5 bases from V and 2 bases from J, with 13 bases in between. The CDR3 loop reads CASSIQGDPYNEQFF. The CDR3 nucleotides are TGTGCCAGCAGTATACAGGGAGACCCCTACAATGAGCAGTTCTTC.

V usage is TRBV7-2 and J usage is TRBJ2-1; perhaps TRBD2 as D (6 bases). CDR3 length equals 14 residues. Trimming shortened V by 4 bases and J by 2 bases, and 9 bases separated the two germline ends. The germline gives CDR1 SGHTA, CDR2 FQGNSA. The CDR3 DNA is TGTGCCAGCAGCTCACGGACTACCTACAATGAGCAGTTCTTC. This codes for CASSSRTTYNEQFF.

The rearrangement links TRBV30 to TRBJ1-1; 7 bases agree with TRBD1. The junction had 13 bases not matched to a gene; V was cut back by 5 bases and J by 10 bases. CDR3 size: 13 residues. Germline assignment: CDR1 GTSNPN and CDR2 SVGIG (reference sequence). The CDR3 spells CAWGKRDSGTAFF. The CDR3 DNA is TGTGCCTGGGGGAAGAGGGACAGCGGAACAGCTTTCTTT.

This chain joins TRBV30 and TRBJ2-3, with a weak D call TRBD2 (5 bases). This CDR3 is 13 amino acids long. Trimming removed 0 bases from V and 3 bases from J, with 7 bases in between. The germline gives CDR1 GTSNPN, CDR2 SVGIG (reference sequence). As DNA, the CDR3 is TGTGCCTGGAGTGTCGGAGGAACAGATACGCAGTATTTT. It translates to CAWSVGGTDTQYF.

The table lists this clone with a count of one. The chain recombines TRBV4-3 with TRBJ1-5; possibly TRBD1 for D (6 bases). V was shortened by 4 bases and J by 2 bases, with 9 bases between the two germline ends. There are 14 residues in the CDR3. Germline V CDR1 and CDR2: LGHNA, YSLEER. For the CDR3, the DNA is TGCGCCAGCAGCCCACAGGGAGGCAATCAGCCCCAGCATTTT. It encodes CASSPQGGNQPQHF.

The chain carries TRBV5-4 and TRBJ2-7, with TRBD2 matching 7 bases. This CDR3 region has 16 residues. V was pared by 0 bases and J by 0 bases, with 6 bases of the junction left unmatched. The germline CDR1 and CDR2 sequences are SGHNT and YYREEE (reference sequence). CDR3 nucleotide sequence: TGTGCCAGCAGCTTGGGCCCTAGCGGTAGCTCCTACGAGCAGTACTTC. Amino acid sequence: CASSLGPSGSSYEQYF. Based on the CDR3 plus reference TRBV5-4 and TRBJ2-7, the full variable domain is ETGVTQSPTHLIKTRGQQVTLRCSSQSGHNTVSWYQQALGQGPQFIFQYYREEENGRGNFPPRFSGLQFPNYSSELNVNALELDDSALYLCASSLGPSGSSYEQYFGPGTRLTVT.

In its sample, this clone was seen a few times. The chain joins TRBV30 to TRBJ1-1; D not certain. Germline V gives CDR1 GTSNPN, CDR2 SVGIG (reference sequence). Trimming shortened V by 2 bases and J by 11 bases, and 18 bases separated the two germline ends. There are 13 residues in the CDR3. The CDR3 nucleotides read TGTGCCTGGAGTCCCCCCTCACGGGCGGGGGCTTTCTTT. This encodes CAWSPPSRAGAFF.

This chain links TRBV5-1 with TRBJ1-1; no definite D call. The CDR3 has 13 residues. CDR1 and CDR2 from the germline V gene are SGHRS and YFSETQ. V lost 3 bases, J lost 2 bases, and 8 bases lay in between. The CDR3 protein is CASSSTDNTEAFF. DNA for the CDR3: TGCGCCAGCAGCTCCACAGATAACACTGAAGCTTTCTTT.

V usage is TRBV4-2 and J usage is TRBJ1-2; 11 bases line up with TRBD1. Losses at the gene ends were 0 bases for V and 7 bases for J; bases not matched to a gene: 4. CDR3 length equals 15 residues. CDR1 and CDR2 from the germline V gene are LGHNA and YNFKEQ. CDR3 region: CASSQDPGQGVGYTF. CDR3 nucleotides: TGTGCCAGCAGCCAAGACCCGGGACAGGGGGTTGGCTACACCTTC.

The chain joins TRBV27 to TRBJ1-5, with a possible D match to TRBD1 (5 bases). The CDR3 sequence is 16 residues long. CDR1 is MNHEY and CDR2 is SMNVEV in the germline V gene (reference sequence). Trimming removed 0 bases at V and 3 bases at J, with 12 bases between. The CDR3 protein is CASSLSGTALNQPQHF. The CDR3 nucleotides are TGTGCCAGCAGTTTATCAGGGACGGCCCTCAATCAGCCCCAGCATTTT.

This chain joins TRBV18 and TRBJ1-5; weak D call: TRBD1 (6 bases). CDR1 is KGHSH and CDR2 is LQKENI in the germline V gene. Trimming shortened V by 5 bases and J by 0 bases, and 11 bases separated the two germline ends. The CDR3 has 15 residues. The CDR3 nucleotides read TGTGCCAGCTCATCGGGACACTTTAGCAATCAGCCCCAGCATTTT. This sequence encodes CASSSGHFSNQPQHF.

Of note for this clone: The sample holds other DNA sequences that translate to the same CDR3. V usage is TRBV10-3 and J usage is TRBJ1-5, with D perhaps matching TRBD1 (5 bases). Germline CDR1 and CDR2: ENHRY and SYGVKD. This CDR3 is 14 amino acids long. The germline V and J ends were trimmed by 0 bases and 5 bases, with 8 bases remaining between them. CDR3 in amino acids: CAISESWGDQPQHF. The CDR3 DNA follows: TGTGCCATCAGTGAGTCGTGGGGGGATCAGCCCCAGCATTTT.

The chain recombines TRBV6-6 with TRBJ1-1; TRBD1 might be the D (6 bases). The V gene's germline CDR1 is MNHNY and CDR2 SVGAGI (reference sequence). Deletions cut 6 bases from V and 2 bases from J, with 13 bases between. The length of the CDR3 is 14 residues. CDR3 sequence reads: CASRTGHDNTEAFF. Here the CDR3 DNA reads TGTGCCAGCAGGACAGGTCACGACAACACTGAAGCTTTCTTT.

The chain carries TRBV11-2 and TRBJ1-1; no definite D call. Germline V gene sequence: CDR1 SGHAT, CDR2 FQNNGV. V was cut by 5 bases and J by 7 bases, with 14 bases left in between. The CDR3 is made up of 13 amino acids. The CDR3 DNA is TGTGCCAGCAGCCCACGGCAGACGGGTGAAGCTTTCTTT. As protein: CASSPRQTGEAFF.

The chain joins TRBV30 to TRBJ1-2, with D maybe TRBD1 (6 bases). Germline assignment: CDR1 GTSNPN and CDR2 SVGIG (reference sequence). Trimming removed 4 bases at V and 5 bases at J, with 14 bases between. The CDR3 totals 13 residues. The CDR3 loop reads CAWTGAFLYGYTF. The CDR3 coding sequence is TGTGCCTGGACAGGGGCGTTTTTGTATGGCTACACCTTC.

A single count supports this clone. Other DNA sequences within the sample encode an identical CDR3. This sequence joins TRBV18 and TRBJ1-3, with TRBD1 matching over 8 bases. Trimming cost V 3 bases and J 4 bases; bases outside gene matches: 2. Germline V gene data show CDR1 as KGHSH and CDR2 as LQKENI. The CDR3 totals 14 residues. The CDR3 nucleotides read TGTGCCAGCTCACCCGGACAGGGAGGAAACACCATATATTTT. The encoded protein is CASSPGQGGNTIYF.

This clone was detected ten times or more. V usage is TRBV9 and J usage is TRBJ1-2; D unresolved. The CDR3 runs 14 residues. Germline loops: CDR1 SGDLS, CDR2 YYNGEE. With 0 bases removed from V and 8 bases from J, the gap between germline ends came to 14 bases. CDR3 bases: TGTGCCAGCAGCGTAGGAGGGAGGTCGAGAGGCTACACCTTC. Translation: CASSVGGRSRGYTF. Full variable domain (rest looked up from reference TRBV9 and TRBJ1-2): DSGVTQTPKHLITATGQRVTLRCSPRSGDLSVYWYQQSLDQGLQFLIQYYNGEERAKGNILERFSAQQFPDLHSELNLSSLELGDSALYFCASSVGGRSRGYTFGSGTRLTVV.